Presented here are 10 T cell receptor beta chains from one specimen sequenced in a study of spatial heterogeneity in lung cancer. Time point: sample taken at primary tumor resection. TCRdb used MiXCR to reprocess the 5' RACE reads, holding one entry per CDR3 protein. Of approximately 6,300 distinct CDR3 sequences detected, around an eighth appear once; the ten largest clones hold approximately 20%. The material was normal lung tissue next to the tumor, obtained at surgery. These receptors came from a female donor with early-stage non-small cell lung cancer.

This clonotype was detected ten times or more. This rearrangement joins TRBV5-1 to TRBJ2-5; 7 nucleotides agree with TRBD1. The CDR3 has 16 residues. Per germline, CDR1 SGHRS and CDR2 YFSETQ. V shed 0 bases, J shed 2 bases, and the junction held 7 bases outside the gene matches. The chain's CDR3 is CASSLVGTDLQETQYF. The CDR3, as DNA: TGCGCCAGCAGCTTGGTGGGGACAGACCTTCAAGAGACCCAGTACTTC. The variable domain in full, with the rest retrieved from reference TRBV5-1 and TRBJ2-5, is KAGVTQTPRYLIKTRGQQVTLSCSPISGHRSVSWYQQTPGQGLQFLFEYFSETQRNKGNFPGRFSGRQFSNSRSEMNVSTLELGDSALYLCASSLVGTDLQETQYFGPGTRLLVL.

This clonotype was counted between two and nine times. This may be a read error: a much more frequent sequence differs by one nucleotide. The chain couples TRBV6-2 or TRBV6-3 to TRBJ2-1; D possibly corresponds to TRBD1 (6 bases). CDR3 length equals 19 residues. Germline-derived CDR1 and CDR2 are MNHEY and SVGEGT. The CDR3 DNA sequence: TGTGCCAGCTGTTACTCGCTGGACAGCCTAAAAGGGTTCTGGAATGAGCAGTTCTTC. This translates into CASCYSLDSLKGFWNEQFF.

This clonotype was counted ten times or more. This CDR3 reads CASSLQGNNSPLHF. DNA of the CDR3: TGTGCCAGCAGTTTACAGGGAAATAATTCACCCCTCCACTTT. The chain uses TRBV27 and TRBJ1-6, with D perhaps matching TRBD1 (5 bases). Trimming took off 2 bases at V and 5 bases at J, with 7 bases between the two ends. CDR1 is MNHEY and CDR2 is SMNVEV in the germline V gene (reference sequence). The CDR3 contains 14 residues.

In its sample, this clonotype is medium-sized. The CDR3 loop reads CASSLARDRETQYF. In nucleotides, the CDR3 is TGTGCCAGCAGCTTAGCGCGGGACAGAGAGACCCAGTACTTC. The V call is TRBV7-2, the J call TRBJ2-5; possibly TRBD1 for D (7 bases). The V end was cut by 0 bases, the J end by 4 bases, with 9 bases between. Germline V gives CDR1 SGHTA, CDR2 FQGNSA. CDR3 length equals 14 residues.

This clonotype came up many times. The chain couples TRBV6-1 to TRBJ2-1; no reliable D call. This CDR3 is built from 13 residues. Trimming took 0 bases from V and 5 from J, leaving 5 bases between them. CDR1 and CDR2 from the germline V gene are MNHNS and SASEGT. The CDR3 DNA sequence: TGTGCCAGCAGTGAAGCGACACACAATGAGCAGTTCTTC. Encoded protein: CASSEATHNEQFF.

The rearrangement joins TRBV28 to TRBJ1-2, with 9 bases lining up with TRBD1. CDR1 is MDHEN and CDR2 is SYDVKM in the germline V gene. The CDR3 runs 17 residues. Losses at the gene ends were 6 bases for V and 0 bases for J; bases not matched to a gene: 11. The CDR3 bases are TGTGCCAGCAGCCTAACGATGGGACAGGGTCCTAACTATGGCTACACCTTC. Translated, it gives CASSLTMGQGPNYGYTF.

This clonotype was found many times. The chain has TRBV7-2 and TRBJ1-5; 8 bases align to TRBD1. Germline V lookup: CDR1 SGHTA, CDR2 FQGNSA. V lost 5 bases, J lost 2 bases, and 8 bases stayed unmatched. This CDR3 comprises 16 residues. In DNA form, the CDR3 reads TGTGCCAGCAGCCCGCTAACAGGGGGAGGCAATCAGCCCCAGCATTTT. It yields the protein CASSPLTGGGNQPQHF.

This clonotype is medium-sized within its sample. V is TRBV7-3 and J is TRBJ2-3; D is ambiguous. Deletions cut 2 bases from V and 6 bases from J, with 9 bases between. In germline, CDR1 is SGHTA, CDR2 FQGTGA. CDR3 length equals 13 residues. CDR3 amino acids: CASSLSVGDTQYF. CDR3 nucleotides: TGTGCCAGCAGCTTATCAGTCGGCGATACGCAGTATTTT. The full variable domain, in which reference TRBV7-3 and TRBJ2-3 provide the parts outside the CDR3, is GAGVSQTPSNKVTEKGKYVELRCDPISGHTALYWYRQSLGQGPEFLIYFQGTGAADDSGLPNDRFFAVRPEGSVSTLKIQRTERGDSAVYLCASSLSVGDTQYFGPGTRLTVL.

Relative to its sample, this clonotype is medium-sized (0.01 to 0.1%). The CDR3 loop is CASSVLGTEAGYTF. CDR3 coding DNA: TGTGCCAGCAGTGTATTAGGGACAGAGGCTGGCTACACCTTC. The chain uses TRBV28 and TRBJ1-2, with 7 bases identical to TRBD1. CDR3 length equals 14 residues. J lost 7 bases, V lost 5 bases, and 10 bases had no gene match. Germline lookup yields CDR1 MDHEN and CDR2 SYDVKM.

The V gene is TRBV3-1, the J gene TRBJ2-5; no definite D call. There are 13 residues in the CDR3. Trimming took off 1 base at V and 4 bases at J, with 7 bases between the two ends. Germline V gene lookup returns CDR1 LGHDT and CDR2 YNNKEL (reference sequence). The CDR3 region is CASSQVDGETQYF. The DNA of the CDR3 is TGTGCCAGCAGCCAAGTGGACGGAGAGACCCAGTACTTC.